These 11 T cell receptor beta chains share one sample of origin, sequenced in a study of naive and memory T cell subsets (TCRdb year 2017). Libraries were prepared through UMI-ligation and nested PCR. Sequenced on an Illumina MiSeq. The beta constant-region primer consisted of an equimolar mixture of two oligonucleotides that together covered TRBC1 and TRBC2. The public reads were run again by TCRdb, first through fastp at Q25 and then through MiXCR, and only productive beta chains were kept. One record per CDR3 amino acid sequence lists the most common genes and DNA. The sample includes around 90,000 distinct CDR3 sequences, with about 6.5% observed a single time. The leading ten clones occupy roughly 1.5% of the sample. The sample taken for sequencing was central memory CD4+ T cells from blood. The sample's cell subset or site, from its label and the paper: central memory, CD45RA- CD27+. The receptors originated from a human donor in good health.

Regarding this clonotype: An end of the junction does not agree with germline; a read error may underlie this. The chain recombines TRBV7-7 with TRBJ2-1; the match to TRBD2 covers 7 bases. CDR1 and CDR2 from the germline V gene are SSHAT and FNYEAQ (reference sequence). The CDR3 has 14 residues. The CDR3 sequence: CASSLAGGDNEQFF. CDR3 nucleotides: TGTGCTAGCAGCTTAGCGGGCGGGGACAATGAGCAGTTCTTC. Together with reference TRBV7-7 and TRBJ2-1, the CDR3 gives the full variable domain: GAGVSQSPRYKVTKRGQDVTLRCDPISSHATLYWYQQALGQGPEFLTYFNYEAQPDKSGLPSDRFSAERPEGSISTLTIQRTEQRDSAMYRCASSLAGGDNEQFFGPGTRLTVL.

This clonotype was seen many times. The chain couples TRBV11-1 to TRBJ1-4; a weak D match, TRBD1 (5 bases). Trimming took off 5 bases at V and 0 bases at J, with 7 bases between the two ends. The CDR3 totals 14 residues. Germline-derived CDR1 and CDR2 are SGHAT and FQDESV (reference sequence). CDR3 nucleotides: TGTGCCAGCAGCCCAGGGACAACTAATGAAAAACTGTTTTTT. Translating gives CASSPGTTNEKLFF.

This chain connects TRBV12-3 or TRBV12-4 to TRBJ2-4; either TRBD1 or TRBD2 may fit D (5 bases each). V was cut by 8 bases and J by 9 bases, with 23 bases left in between. The CDR3 has 15 amino acids. In DNA, the CDR3 is TGTGCCAGCGGCTCTAATAATCCTAGCCAGGGCATTCAGTACTTC. Protein product: CASGSNNPSQGIQYF.

This clonotype has ten or more counts. The chain employs TRBV5-5 and TRBJ1-6; D not resolved. Per the germline V gene, CDR1 is SGHKS and CDR2 is YYEKEE (reference sequence). The CDR3 contains 15 residues. The V end was cut by 3 bases, the J end by 10 bases, with 17 bases between. The CDR3 nucleotides are TGTGCCAGCAGCTCGGGTCCGTCTAAAGGATCACCCCTCCACTTT. It yields the protein CASSSGPSKGSPLHF.

This clonotype turned up a few times. The rearrangement links TRBV14 to TRBJ2-7; D unclear. Looked up from germline, CDR1 is SGHDN and CDR2 is FVKESK. V lost 1 base to trimming and J lost 4 bases, with 5 bases between them. The CDR3 is 12 residues long. CDR3 sequence reads: CASSQARYEQYF. The DNA of the CDR3 is TGTGCCAGCAGCCAAGCTCGTTACGAGCAGTACTTC.

This chain links TRBV7-2 with TRBJ2-1; 13 bases agree with TRBD2. The CDR3 is 18 residues long. The V gene's germline CDR1 is SGHTA and CDR2 FQGNSA. V was pared by 5 bases and J by 4 bases, with 11 bases of the junction left unmatched. The CDR3 nucleotides are TGTGCCAGCAGCCGCAGAGGCGGGGGACTAGCGGGGTACAATGAGCAGTTCTTC. It encodes CASSRRGGGLAGYNEQFF.

This clonotype was counted ten times or more. The gene calls are TRBV20-1 and TRBJ1-6; 7 bases agree with TRBD1. Germline loops: CDR1 DFQATT, CDR2 SNEGSKA (reference sequence). With V trimmed by 3 bases and J by 9 bases, 8 bases remained unmatched. The CDR3 loop spans 14 amino acids. The CDR3 region is CSASFGQDLSPLHF. CDR3 coding DNA: TGCAGTGCTAGTTTCGGACAGGACCTTTCACCCCTCCACTTT.

This clonotype occurred a few times. This chain links TRBV20-1 with TRBJ2-7, with D perhaps assigned TRBD1 or TRBD2 (5 bases each). The CDR3 length is 14 residues. Trimming cost V 3 bases and J 4 bases, with 16 bases left between them. Germline V gene sequence: CDR1 DFQATT, CDR2 SNEGSKA (reference sequence). CDR3 sequence reads: CSARNGQRGYEQYF. As DNA, the CDR3 is TGCAGTGCTAGGAACGGCCAGAGGGGATACGAGCAGTACTTC.

This clonotype occurred many times. The V gene is TRBV7-9, the J gene TRBJ2-1, with D perhaps matching TRBD2 (5 bases). The length of the CDR3 is 14 residues. With 5 bases removed from V and 8 bases from J, the gap between germline ends came to 16 bases. Germline V gene data show CDR1 as SEHNR and CDR2 as FQNEAQ (reference sequence). The CDR3 is CASSTRAAWDEQFF. For the CDR3, the DNA is TGTGCCAGCAGCACCCGAGCGGCTTGGGATGAGCAGTTCTTC.

This clonotype was picked up a small number of times. V gene TRBV7-9 combines with J gene TRBJ2-7; D not certain. The CDR3 is 12 residues long. CDR1 and CDR2 from the germline V gene are SEHNR and FQNEAQ (reference sequence). V gave up 5 bases and J gave up 5 bases, with 10 bases separating them. CDR3 residues: CASSAVGHEQYF. CDR3 in DNA: TGTGCCAGCAGCGCGGTAGGCCACGAGCAGTACTTC.

Ten or more counts support this clonotype. The rearrangement uses TRBV20-1 and TRBJ2-1; 9 bases are shared with TRBD2. V gave up 1 base and J gave up 7 bases; unmatched junction bases: 11. Germline CDR1 is DFQATT and CDR2 is SNEGSKA (reference sequence). The CDR3 extends over 16 amino acids. The CDR3 here is CSARGARAGGGNEQFF. DNA for the CDR3: TGCAGTGCTAGAGGGGCCCGAGCGGGAGGAGGGAATGAGCAGTTCTTC.